This T cell receptor (beta chain) was sequenced during a study of blood T cell repertoires in COVID-19. Across the study: T cells, B-cell-depleted T cells, or PBMCs supplied cDNA or gDNA.

Trimming took 3 bases from V and 1 from J; bases not matched to a gene: 7. The CDR3 has 15 residues. The germline V gene encodes CDR1 SGDLS and CDR2 YYNGEE. Original analysis: From reference gene primer amplification, estimates of nucleated cell counts were derived. Assay: immunoSEQ multiplex PCR; the TCRdb copy retains only in-frame clones and omits some. D and trimming come from the DNA, and the V and J calls and clone size come from that table. Among around 150,000 clones listed, roughly 81% were seen once. The chain carries TRBV9 and TRBJ2-7; the match to TRBD1 covers 7 bases. Sequencing input: peripheral blood. The clonotype comes from a woman aged 55-70 years with COVID-19, enrolled during active disease. Here the CDR3 DNA reads TGTGCCAGCAGCGAACCGGGACAGAGATCCTACGAGCAGTACGTC. Translating gives CASSEPGQRSYEQYV.